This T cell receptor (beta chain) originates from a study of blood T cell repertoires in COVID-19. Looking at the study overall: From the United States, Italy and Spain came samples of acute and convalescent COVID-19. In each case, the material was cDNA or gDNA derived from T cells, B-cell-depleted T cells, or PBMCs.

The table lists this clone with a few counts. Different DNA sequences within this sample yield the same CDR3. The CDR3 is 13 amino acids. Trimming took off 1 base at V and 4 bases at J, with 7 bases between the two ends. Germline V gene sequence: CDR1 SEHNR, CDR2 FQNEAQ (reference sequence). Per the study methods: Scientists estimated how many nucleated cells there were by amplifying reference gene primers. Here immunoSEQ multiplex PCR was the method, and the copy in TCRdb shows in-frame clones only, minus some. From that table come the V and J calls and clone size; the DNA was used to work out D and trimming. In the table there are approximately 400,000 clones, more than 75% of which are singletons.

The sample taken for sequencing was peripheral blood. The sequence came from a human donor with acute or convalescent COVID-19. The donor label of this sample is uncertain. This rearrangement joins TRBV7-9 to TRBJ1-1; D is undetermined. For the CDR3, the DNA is TGTGCCAGCAGCTTAGGTCAGGCCACTGAAGCTTTCTTT. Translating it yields CASSLGQATEAFF.